These 15 T cell receptor beta chains came from one sample sequenced in a study of CD8 T cells in Susac syndrome. RNA in amounts of 0.5 to 1 ug was reverse transcribed with random hexamers. TCRdb reanalysed the immunoSEQ multiplex PCR reads using MiXCR and keeps one entry per CDR3 protein. This sample has 90,000 to 110,000 distinct CDR3 sequences, with around 97% found just once. The sequenced sample was CD4+ T cells from PBMCs. These receptors were taken from a human donor in good health.

The chain carries TRBV30 and TRBJ1-2; possible D gene TRBD1, 5 bases. Trimming pared 2 bases from V and 2 bases from J, leaving 9 bases between. This CDR3 region has 13 residues. Germline loops: CDR1 GTSNPN, CDR2 SVGIG (reference sequence). The DNA of the CDR3 is TGTGCCTGGAGTAAGGGGAGCAACTATGGCTACACCTTC. Protein sequence: CAWSKGSNYGYTF. Filled out from reference TRBV30 and TRBJ1-2, the complete variable domain reads SQTIHQWPATLVQPVGSPLSLECTVEGTSNPNLYWYRQAAGRGLQLLFYSVGIGQISSEVPQNLSASRPQDRQFILSSKKLLLSDSGFYLCAWSKGSNYGYTFGSGTRLTVV.

The chain uses TRBV5-1 and TRBJ2-1; 9 bases agree with TRBD2. Germline loops: CDR1 SGHRS, CDR2 YFSETQ. The CDR3 covers 15 residues. The J segment lost 5 bases and the V segment lost 0 bases, leaving 3 bases of the junction unmatched. The CDR3 here is CASSLGSSGNNEQFF. For the CDR3, the DNA is TGCGCCAGCAGCTTGGGGTCTAGCGGGAACAATGAGCAGTTCTTC.

The chain recombines TRBV28 with TRBJ1-3; TRBD1 agrees at 7 bases. The CDR3 is 14 amino acids. V lost 5 bases to trimming and J lost 4 bases; unmatched junction nucleotides: 5. Germline CDR1 reads MDHEN; CDR2 reads SYDVKM. Written as DNA, the CDR3 is TGTGCCAGCAGTGTGACAGGGACGGGAAACACCATATATTTT. It encodes CASSVTGTGNTIYF.

This chain connects TRBV15 to TRBJ2-2; D unresolved. Germline V gene data show CDR1 as LNHNV and CDR2 as YYDKDF (reference sequence). V lost 0 bases and J 2 bases, leaving 4 bases between the germline ends. The CDR3 consists of 14 residues. CDR3 sequence reads: CATSRDINTGELFF. CDR3 sequence (DNA): TGTGCCACCAGCAGAGACATTAACACCGGGGAGCTGTTTTTT.

This chain connects TRBV24-1 to TRBJ2-7, with TRBD1 identical over 10 bases. After removal of 3 bases from V and 2 bases from J, the junction contained 6 bases not matched to a gene. Germline CDR1 reads KGHDR; CDR2 reads SFDVKD. The CDR3 extends over 16 amino acids. CDR3 nucleotide sequence: TGTGCCACCAGTGATGCGCCGGGACAGGGGACCTACGAGCAGTACTTC. It translates to CATSDAPGQGTYEQYF.

The chain recombines TRBV28 with TRBJ2-4; D is undetermined. Between the trimmed V and J ends, which lost 5 bases and 11 bases, there was a span of 13 bases. The CDR3 has 12 residues. The germline CDR1 and CDR2 sequences are MDHEN and SYDVKM. The CDR3 is CASSPSWAVQYF. The CDR3, as DNA: TGTGCCAGCAGTCCGTCCTGGGCCGTTCAGTACTTC. Together with reference TRBV28 and TRBJ2-4, the CDR3 gives the full variable domain: DVKVTQSSRYLVKRTGEKVFLECVQDMDHENMFWYRQDPGLGLRLIYFSYDVKMKEKGDIPEGYSVSREKKERFSLILESASTNQTSMYLCASSPSWAVQYFGAGTRLSVL.

The chain carries TRBV5-4 and TRBJ2-2, with D hard to call. The CDR3 is made up of 13 amino acids. Trimming removed 4 bases at V and 7 bases at J, with 11 bases between. CDR1 SGHNT and CDR2 YYREEE come from the germline V gene (reference sequence). The CDR3 reads CASSPSPLGELFF. The DNA for the CDR3 is TGTGCCAGCAGCCCAAGTCCCCTCGGGGAGCTGTTTTTT.

The chain combines TRBV30 with TRBJ2-7; 9 nucleotides line up with TRBD2. This CDR3 spans 13 amino acids. After removal of 1 base from V and 4 bases from J, the junction contained 2 bases not matched to a gene. The germline CDR1 and CDR2 sequences are GTSNPN and SVGIG (reference sequence). As DNA, the CDR3 is TGTGCCTGGAGTGCAAGCGGGGGGTACGAGCAGTACTTC. Protein sequence: CAWSASGGYEQYF.

The DNA of the CDR3 is TGTGCCAGCAGCCGAAGCAACTACGAGCAGTACTTC. Translating it yields CASSRSNYEQYF. The genes are TRBV3-1 and TRBJ2-7; D uncertain. The V end was cut by 4 bases, the J end by 3 bases, with 7 bases between. CDR1 and CDR2 (germline): LGHDT, YNNKEL (reference sequence). This CDR3 region has 12 residues.

V and J are TRBV4-3 and TRBJ2-1; 9 nucleotides line up with TRBD1. V shed 0 bases, J shed 7 bases, and the junction held 7 bases outside the gene matches. Germline values: CDR1 LGHNA, CDR2 YSLEER. The CDR3 is made up of 16 amino acids. The CDR3 is CASSQDLQGARNEQFF. As DNA, the CDR3 is TGCGCCAGCAGCCAAGATTTACAGGGGGCAAGGAATGAGCAGTTCTTC.

This clonotype has a single count. V is TRBV7-2 and J is TRBJ2-5, with a tentative D call TRBD2 (6 bases). The CDR3 is made up of 13 amino acids. V lost 8 bases and J 5 bases, leaving 15 bases between the germline ends. Germline CDR1 is SGHTA and CDR2 is FQGNSA. This CDR3 is CASAAGLTETQYF. CDR3 sequence (DNA): TGTGCCAGCGCGGCGGGGCTAACCGAGACCCAGTACTTC.

In this sample, this clonotype turned up once. The V call is TRBV3-1, the J call TRBJ2-7; 9 bases line up with TRBD1. V trimming: 8 bases; J trimming: 5 bases; junction bases outside the gene matches: 7. The CDR3 extends over 13 amino acids. The germline CDR1 and CDR2 sequences are LGHDT and YNNKEL (reference sequence). CDR3 loop: CASRGGQGNEQYF. CDR3 coding DNA: TGTGCCAGCCGCGGCGGACAGGGGAACGAGCAGTACTTC.

The rearrangement links TRBV7-2 to TRBJ2-5; 9 bases are a match to TRBD1. This CDR3 spans 17 amino acids. The trim removed 5 bases at V and 5 bases at J, leaving 15 bases unmatched. Germline-derived CDR1 and CDR2 are SGHTA and FQGNSA. CDR3 DNA sequence: TGTGCCAGCAGCCACGGGCGGGACAGGGATCGTTTGGAGACCCAGTACTTC. It specifies CASSHGRDRDRLETQYF.

V usage is TRBV5-1 and J usage is TRBJ1-2; 9 positions match TRBD1. V shed 1 base and J 7 bases; nucleotides not matched to a gene: 2. Germline V CDR1 and CDR2: SGHRS, YFSETQ. The CDR3 sequence is 13 residues long. Written as DNA, the CDR3 is TGCGCCAGCAGCTTGACAGGGGGCGGTGGCTACACCTTC. Translating gives CASSLTGGGGYTF.

The genes are TRBV9 and TRBJ2-3, with D possibly being TRBD1 (5 bases). The CDR3 extends over 13 amino acids. Trimming cost V 4 bases and J 5 bases, with 11 bases left between them. Germline V CDR1 and CDR2: SGDLS, YYNGEE. The CDR3 sequence is CASSPVQGDTQYF. Here the CDR3 DNA reads TGTGCCAGCAGCCCTGTCCAGGGAGATACGCAGTATTTT.